This record covers a single TCR beta chain. Its cognate antigen is unknown. This record belongs to a study of cytomegalovirus exposure and HLA in healthy donors. Whole-study context: Caucasian-associated ancestry cluster membership applied to about four fifths of a few hundred genotyped donors. Findings of the study overall: Reportedly, cytomegalovirus status was diagnosed with high sensitivity and specificity. Clonal expansion, a later analysis showed, was greater in HLA-associated TCR beta chains than in equally common others. Exclusion applied to some V segments, including TRBV6-2 and TRBV6-3, as they were indistinguishable.

The CDR3 is made up of 15 amino acids. Germline V gene lookup returns CDR1 SGHAT and CDR2 FQNNGV. Trimming cost V 0 bases and J 0 bases, with 8 bases left between them. 13 Jbeta primers and 60 Vbeta primers were used for the PCR. The assay was immunoSEQ multiplex PCR, and TCRdb's table has in-frame clones only and misses some. The sample holds roughly 55,000 clones. This chain links TRBV11-2 with TRBJ1-1, with D perhaps TRBD1 (5 bases). The sequencing input was PBMCs. The receptor was isolated from a man aged 45-65 years in good health and CMV-seropositive. In DNA form, the CDR3 reads TGTGCCAGCAGCTTAGATCCGGACATGAACACTGAAGCTTTCTTT. This gives the protein CASSLDPDMNTEAFF.